What follows describes a single TCR beta chain. This table comes from immunoSEQ multiplex PCR, and its TCRdb copy is limited to in-frame clones, with some not included. The table includes about 57,000 clones, over 85% detected once. This sample is drawn from a study of cytomegalovirus exposure and HLA in healthy donors. The overall study: The 120 or so validation repertoires matched the approximately 700 first-cohort repertoires in platform, a later analysis reported.

V was clipped by 1 base and J by 8 bases, with 12 bases between them. The CDR3 is made up of 14 amino acids. Germline V gene sequence: CDR1 SGDLS, CDR2 YYNGEE. The specimen was PBMCs. The clonotype originates from a woman younger than 35 in good health and CMV-seronegative. The rearrangement links TRBV9 to TRBJ1-4, with D perhaps TRBD1 (6 bases). CDR3 nucleotides: TGTGCCAGCAGCGTAACAGGGAAAAACGAAAAACTGTTTTTT. Protein product: CASSVTGKNEKLFF.